Following are 25 T cell receptor beta chains from one sample sequenced in a study of shared clonotypes between healthy human individuals (dated by TCRdb to the early 2020s). To prepare the library, the immunoSEQ multiplex PCR assay was applied. TCRdb carries this immuneACCESS record with in-frame sequences only. Its versions omit some clonotypes, under half of them owing to an unresolved V gene in the studies checked, with the rest unexplained. The sample profile shows 1 million to 1.3 million clones; 78% of them were found once. Clones ranked in the top ten supply 0.6% to 0.75% of the sample. The sequenced sample was memory CD4+ T cells from PBMCs. The sample's cell subset or site label, decoded: CD45RA-negative fraction. The origin of the receptors is a young man in good health. Some clones in this sample may be carry-over from other donors' samples.

The gene calls are TRBV5-1 and TRBJ2-7; D might be TRBD1 or TRBD2, each matching 6 bases. Germline V gives CDR1 SGHRS, CDR2 YFSETQ. The CDR3 length is 17 residues. With 0 bases removed from V and 0 bases from J, the gap between germline ends came to 16 bases. CDR3 coding DNA: TGCGCCAGCAGCTTGGGTGGGGGGCAGATAAGCTCCTACGAGCAGTACTTC. It translates to CASSLGGGQISSYEQYF.

About this clone: In the same sample, other DNA sequences code for this CDR3. The V call is TRBV6-6, the J call TRBJ2-3; TRBD1 is a possible D gene (5 bases). This CDR3 has 14 residues. CDR1 and CDR2 from the germline V gene are MNHNY and SVGAGI (reference sequence). V was clipped by 0 bases and J by 1 base, with 5 bases between them. For the CDR3, the DNA is TGTGCCAGCAGTTACTCGACAGGCACAGATACGCAGTATTTT. Its translation: CASSYSTGTDTQYF.

The chain recombines TRBV18 with TRBJ1-5, with D possibly TRBD1 on 5 matching bases. The CDR3 is made up of 12 amino acids. V was cut by 8 bases and J by 4 bases, with 9 bases left in between. Germline V gene lookup returns CDR1 KGHSH and CDR2 LQKENI. CDR3 sequence (DNA): TGTGCCAGCCGCAGGGAAAATCAGCCCCAGCATTTT. It yields the protein CASRRENQPQHF.

As for this clone: This clone may be a read error of a much larger clone one base away. V is TRBV6-1 and J is TRBJ1-5, with 9 bases matching TRBD1. The CDR3 runs 14 residues. In germline, CDR1 is MNHNS, CDR2 SASEGT. Trimming at V came to 4 bases and at J to 4 bases, leaving 2 bases not matched to a gene. CDR3 region: CASSAGTGNQPQHF. The CDR3 coding sequence is TGTGCCAGCAGTGCCGGGACAGGGAATCAGCCCCAGCATTTT.

The sample holds a few counts of this clone. This chain links TRBV7-2 with TRBJ2-1; D could derive from TRBD1 or TRBD2 (6 bases each). The CDR3 loop spans 14 amino acids. Between the trimmed V and J ends, which lost 5 bases and 8 bases, there was a span of 16 bases. CDR1 is SGHTA and CDR2 is FQGNSA in the germline V gene. The CDR3 DNA reads TGTGCCAGCAGCACGAGGGGGGCCGTGGATGAGCAGTTCTTC. Translation: CASSTRGAVDEQFF.

V is TRBV7-3 and J is TRBJ2-2; D possibly matches TRBD1 or TRBD2 (5 bases each). The V gene lost 5 bases and the J gene lost 8 bases, with 15 bases spanning the gap. The germline CDR1 and CDR2 sequences are SGHTA and FQGTGA. This CDR3 contains 14 residues. CDR3 loop: CASSLGTSRGELFF. The DNA of the CDR3 is TGTGCCAGCAGCCTAGGGACCTCCAGGGGGGAGCTGTTTTTT.

Here the CDR3 DNA reads TGTGCCAGCAGTTTATCTCCGTTTGACCTTTCGCAGTATTTT. Residues: CASSLSPFDLSQYF. V and J are TRBV27 and TRBJ2-3; no reliable D call. V dropped 0 bases and J dropped 10 bases, with 14 bases sitting between them. Germline-derived CDR1 and CDR2 are MNHEY and SMNVEV (reference sequence). The CDR3 extends over 14 amino acids.

This chain links TRBV6-5 with TRBJ1-2, with D possibly matching TRBD1 (5 bases). Trimming removed 2 bases at V and 2 bases at J, with 12 bases between. The CDR3 consists of 15 residues. CDR1 is MNHEY and CDR2 is SVGAGI in the germline V gene. CDR3 protein: CASSYDGTGNYGYTF. CDR3 DNA sequence: TGTGCCAGCAGTTACGACGGTACAGGAAACTATGGCTACACCTTC.

The V gene is TRBV2, the J gene TRBJ1-1; the D is unclear. Germline CDR1 reads SNHLY; CDR2 reads FYNNEI. V shed 7 bases and J shed 4 bases, with 13 bases lying between them. This CDR3 comprises 13 residues. For the CDR3, the DNA is TGTGCCAGCATAGCCGCTTGGGCCACTGAAGCTTTCTTT. This encodes CASIAAWATEAFF. Together with reference TRBV2 and TRBJ1-1, the CDR3 gives the full variable domain: EPEVTQTPSHQVTQMGQEVILRCVPISNHLYFYWYRQILGQKVEFLVSFYNNEISEKSEIFDDQFSVERPDGSNFTLKIRSTKLEDSAMYFCASIAAWATEAFFGQGTRLTVV.

Regarding this clone: Since a far larger clone is one base different, this is likely a read error. The same CDR3 also results from other DNA sequences found in this sample. The chain recombines TRBV2 with TRBJ1-1; 8 positions agree with TRBD1. J lost 1 base, V lost 8 bases, and 3 bases had no gene match. Germline-derived CDR1 and CDR2 are SNHLY and FYNNEI. This CDR3 has 13 residues. DNA for the CDR3: TGTGCCAGCTCTGGACAGGGGAACACTGAAGCTTTCTTT. Translated, it gives CASSGQGNTEAFF.

This clone was counted between two and nine times. The genes are TRBV9 and TRBJ2-5, with D possibly being TRBD2 (6 bases). The V gene's germline CDR1 is SGDLS and CDR2 YYNGEE. This CDR3 has 17 amino acids. With 2 bases removed from V and 3 bases from J, the gap between germline ends came to 20 bases. CDR3 region: CASSVGLARRVEETQYF. In DNA, the CDR3 is TGTGCCAGCAGCGTTGGGCTAGCGAGGCGGGTAGAAGAGACCCAGTACTTC.

The V and J genes are TRBV6-1 and TRBJ2-5; D is uncertain. Germline lookup yields CDR1 MNHNS and CDR2 SASEGT. This CDR3 is built from 14 residues. The V gene lost 3 bases and the J gene lost 5 bases, with 13 bases spanning the gap. This CDR3 is CASSDSWNVETQYF. The CDR3 DNA reads TGTGCCAGCAGTGATTCCTGGAACGTGGAGACCCAGTACTTC.

Concerning this clone: Germline and junction disagree at one end, which may indicate a read error. The chain uses TRBV28 and TRBJ2-7, with 8 bases aligning to TRBD2. CDR3 length: 13 amino acids. In germline, CDR1 is MDHEN, CDR2 SYDVKM. CDR3 sequence reads: CASSSGSLGEQCF. DNA of the CDR3: TGTGCCAGCAGTAGCGGGAGTCTGGGCGAGCAGTGCTTC.

The CDR3 coding sequence is TGTGCCAGCAGCTTGACACACGGGCGAGAGCAGTTCTTC. Encoded protein: CASSLTHGREQFF. The J gene is TRBJ2-1, the V gene TRBV5-6; no clear D gene. There are 13 residues in the CDR3. In germline, CDR1 is SGHDT, CDR2 YYEEEE. The V and J ends lost 1 base and 10 bases respectively, with 12 bases between them.

V usage is TRBV20-1 and J usage is TRBJ2-1; D not certain. This CDR3 has 11 residues. Germline CDR1 is DFQATT and CDR2 is SNEGSKA (reference sequence). V was shortened by 5 bases and J by 10 bases, with 12 bases between the two germline ends. The DNA of the CDR3 is TGCAGTGCTCTTTGGCAGATCGAGCAGTTCTTC. It encodes CSALWQIEQFF.

The J gene is TRBJ2-3, the V gene TRBV5-6; 9 bases align to TRBD1. The CDR3 has 16 residues. After removal of 2 bases from V and 0 bases from J, the junction contained 4 bases not matched to a gene. Germline V gives CDR1 SGHDT, CDR2 YYEEEE. The CDR3 coding sequence is TGTGCCAGCAGCTTCCTCGGGACAGGGAGCACAGATACGCAGTATTTT. Translated, it gives CASSFLGTGSTDTQYF.

This rearrangement joins TRBV5-6 to TRBJ2-4, with 7 positions matching TRBD2. The trim removed 4 bases at V and 4 bases at J, leaving 8 bases unmatched. Germline V gives CDR1 SGHDT, CDR2 YYEEEE. The CDR3 has 15 residues. The CDR3 here is CASSNAKGGKNIQYF. In nucleotides, the CDR3 is TGTGCCAGCAGCAATGCTAAGGGAGGGAAAAACATTCAGTACTTC.

V and J are TRBV9 and TRBJ1-1; unclear D gene. The germline V gene encodes CDR1 SGDLS and CDR2 YYNGEE. This CDR3 is built from 15 residues. Trimming shortened V by 4 bases and J by 0 bases, and 13 bases separated the two germline ends. The CDR3 loop is CASSLSSTMNTEAFF. CDR3 sequence (DNA): TGTGCCAGCAGCCTATCATCAACCATGAACACTGAAGCTTTCTTT.

This rearrangement joins TRBV28 to TRBJ1-3; the D gene is possibly TRBD1 (5 bases). Germline V gene sequence: CDR1 MDHEN, CDR2 SYDVKM. The CDR3 runs 14 residues. V lost 2 bases, J lost 3 bases, and 8 bases lay in between. CDR3 bases: TGTGCCAGCAGTTTACAGGGATATGGAAACACCATATATTTT. Its translation is CASSLQGYGNTIYF.

The chain employs TRBV19 and TRBJ1-1, with a weak D call TRBD1 (5 bases). V was clipped by 0 bases and J by 5 bases, with 10 bases between them. Germline V gene data show CDR1 as LNHDA and CDR2 as SQIVND (reference sequence). There are 14 residues in the CDR3. The CDR3 here is CASSIESGRTEAFF. The CDR3 DNA reads as TGTGCCAGTAGTATAGAGTCAGGGAGGACTGAAGCTTTCTTT.

This chain joins TRBV5-1 and TRBJ2-1; tentatively, D is TRBD2 (6 bases). V was pared by 3 bases and J by 5 bases, with 12 bases between. Germline V gene data show CDR1 as SGHRS and CDR2 as YFSETQ. CDR3 length equals 14 residues. The CDR3: CASSSGSGHNEQFF. The CDR3 DNA reads TGCGCCAGCAGCTCCGGCAGCGGGCACAATGAGCAGTTCTTC.

This clone was seen once. J is TRBJ2-5 and V is TRBV5-1, with D possibly being TRBD1 or TRBD2 (6 bases each). The CDR3 has 15 residues. V lost 1 base and J lost 5, with 15 bases in between. Germline V gene sequence: CDR1 SGHRS, CDR2 YFSETQ. This CDR3 is CASSLNGGAGETQYF. The CDR3 bases are TGCGCCAGCAGCTTGAACGGGGGCGCGGGGGAGACCCAGTACTTC.

This chain uses TRBV28 with TRBJ2-2, with a possible D match to TRBD1 (6 bases). V dropped 3 bases and J dropped 2 bases, with 10 bases sitting between them. The germline V gene encodes CDR1 MDHEN and CDR2 SYDVKM. The CDR3 loop spans 15 amino acids. The CDR3: CASSFGQFNTGELFF. The CDR3 bases are TGTGCCAGCAGTTTTGGACAGTTTAACACCGGGGAGCTGTTTTTT.

The chain carries TRBV4-1 and TRBJ2-5; 7 bases align to TRBD2. Germline V gene lookup returns CDR1 MGHRA and CDR2 YSYEKL. CDR3 length: 15 amino acids. The V gene end was trimmed by 4 bases and the J gene end by 7 bases; junction bases not matched to a gene: 12. The CDR3 DNA sequence: TGCGCCAGCAGCCCGAGCCGGGACTACCCAGGGACCCAGTACTTC. Translating it yields CASSPSRDYPGTQYF.

This clone has more than one count but fewer than ten. The chain joins TRBV28 to TRBJ1-5; 8 bases are shared with TRBD1. The germline V gene has CDR1 MDHEN and CDR2 SYDVKM. There are 15 residues in the CDR3. J lost 5 bases, V lost 5 bases, and 8 bases had no gene match. CDR3 sequence: CASSTGQGRYQPQHF. The CDR3 DNA is TGTGCCAGCAGTACCGGACAGGGAAGATATCAGCCCCAGCATTTT.